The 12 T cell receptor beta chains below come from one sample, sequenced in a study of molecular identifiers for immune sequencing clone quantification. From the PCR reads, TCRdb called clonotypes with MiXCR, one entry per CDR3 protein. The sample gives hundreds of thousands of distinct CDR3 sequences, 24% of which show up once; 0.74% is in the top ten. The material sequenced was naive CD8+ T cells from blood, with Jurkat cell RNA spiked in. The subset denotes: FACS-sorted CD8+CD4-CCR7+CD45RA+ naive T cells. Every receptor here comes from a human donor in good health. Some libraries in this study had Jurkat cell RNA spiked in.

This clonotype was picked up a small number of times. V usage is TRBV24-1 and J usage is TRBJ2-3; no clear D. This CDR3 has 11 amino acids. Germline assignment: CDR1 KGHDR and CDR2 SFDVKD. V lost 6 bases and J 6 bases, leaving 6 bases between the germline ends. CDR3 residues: CATSLGDTQYF. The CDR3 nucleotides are TGTGCCACCAGTCTAGGGGATACGCAGTATTTT.

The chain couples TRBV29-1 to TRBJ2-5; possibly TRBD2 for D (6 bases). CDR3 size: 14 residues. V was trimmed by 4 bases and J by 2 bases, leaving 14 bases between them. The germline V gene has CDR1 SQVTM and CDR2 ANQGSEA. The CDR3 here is CSVGRGFKQETQYF. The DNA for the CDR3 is TGCAGCGTTGGTCGGGGGTTTAAACAAGAGACCCAGTACTTC.

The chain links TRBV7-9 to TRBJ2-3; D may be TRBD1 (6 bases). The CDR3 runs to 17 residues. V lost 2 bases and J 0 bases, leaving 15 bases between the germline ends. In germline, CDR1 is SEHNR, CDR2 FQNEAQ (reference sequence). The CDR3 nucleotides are TGTGCCAGCAGCTTAAATTTCGGACAGTTGAGCACAGATACGCAGTATTTT. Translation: CASSLNFGQLSTDTQYF.

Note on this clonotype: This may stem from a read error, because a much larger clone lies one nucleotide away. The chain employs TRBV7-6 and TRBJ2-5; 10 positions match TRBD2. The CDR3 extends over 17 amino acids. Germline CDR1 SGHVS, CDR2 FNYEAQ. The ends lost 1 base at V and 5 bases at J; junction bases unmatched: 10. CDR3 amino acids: CASSLEVSGRMLETQYF. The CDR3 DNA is TGTGCCAGCAGCTTAGAAGTTAGCGGGAGGATGCTGGAGACCCAGTACTTC.

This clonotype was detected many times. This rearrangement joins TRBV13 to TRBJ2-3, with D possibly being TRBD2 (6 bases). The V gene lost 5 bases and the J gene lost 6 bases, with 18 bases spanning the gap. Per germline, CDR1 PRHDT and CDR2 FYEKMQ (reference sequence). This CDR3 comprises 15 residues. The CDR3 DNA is TGTGCCAGCAGCCCGGCGGGGCCCGGTAGGGATACGCAGTATTTT. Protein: CASSPAGPGRDTQYF.

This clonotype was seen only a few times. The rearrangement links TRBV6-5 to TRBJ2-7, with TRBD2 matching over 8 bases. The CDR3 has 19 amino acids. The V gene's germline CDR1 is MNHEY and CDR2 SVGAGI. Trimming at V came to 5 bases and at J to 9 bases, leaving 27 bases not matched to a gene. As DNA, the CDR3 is TGTGCCAGCAGTCCGCCCTCGGAGCCCTTTACTAGCGGAGGTAGAGTGCAGTACTTC. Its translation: CASSPPSEPFTSGGRVQYF.

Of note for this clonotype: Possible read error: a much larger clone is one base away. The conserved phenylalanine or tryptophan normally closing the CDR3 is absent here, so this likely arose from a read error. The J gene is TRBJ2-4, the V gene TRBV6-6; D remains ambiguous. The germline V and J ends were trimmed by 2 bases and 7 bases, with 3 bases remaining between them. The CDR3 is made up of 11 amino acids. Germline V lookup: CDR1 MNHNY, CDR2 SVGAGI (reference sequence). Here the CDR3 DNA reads TGTGCCAGCAGTTACGGGAACATTCAGTACCTC. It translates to CASSYGNIQYL.

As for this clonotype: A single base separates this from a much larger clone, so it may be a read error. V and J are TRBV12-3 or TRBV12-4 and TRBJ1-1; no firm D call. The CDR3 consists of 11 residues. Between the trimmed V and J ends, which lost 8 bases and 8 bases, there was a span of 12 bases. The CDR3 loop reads CASGRGREAFF. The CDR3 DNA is TGTGCCAGCGGACGGGGAAGAGAAGCTTTCTTT.

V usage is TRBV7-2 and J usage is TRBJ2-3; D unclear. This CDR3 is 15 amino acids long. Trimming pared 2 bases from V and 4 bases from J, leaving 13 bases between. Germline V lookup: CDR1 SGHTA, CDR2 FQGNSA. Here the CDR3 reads CASSLLGRYADTQYF. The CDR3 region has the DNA TGTGCCAGCAGCTTACTCGGAAGGTACGCAGATACGCAGTATTTT.

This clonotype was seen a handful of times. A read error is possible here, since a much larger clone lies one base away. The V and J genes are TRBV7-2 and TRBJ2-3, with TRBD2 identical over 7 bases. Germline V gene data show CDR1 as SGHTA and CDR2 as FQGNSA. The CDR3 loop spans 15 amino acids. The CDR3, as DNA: TGTGCCCGCAGCTTAATTCTAGCGGACACAGATACGCAGTATTTT. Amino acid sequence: CARSLILADTDTQYF.

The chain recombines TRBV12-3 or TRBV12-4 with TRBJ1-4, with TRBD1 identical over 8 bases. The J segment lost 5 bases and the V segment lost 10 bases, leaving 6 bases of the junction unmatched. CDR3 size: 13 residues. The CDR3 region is CATRTGLNEKLFF. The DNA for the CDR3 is TGTGCCACGCGGACAGGGTTGAATGAAAAACTGTTTTTT.

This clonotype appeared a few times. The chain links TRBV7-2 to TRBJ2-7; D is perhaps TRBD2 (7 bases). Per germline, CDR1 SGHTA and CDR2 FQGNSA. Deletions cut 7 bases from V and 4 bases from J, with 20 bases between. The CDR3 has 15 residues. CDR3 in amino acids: CASTQGGGRRYEQYF. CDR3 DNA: TGTGCCAGCACTCAAGGGGGGGGGAGGCGGTACGAGCAGTACTTC.